Included here is one TCR beta chain sequence, with context. Its antigen is as yet unknown. The CDR3 sequence is 11 residues long. V shed 6 bases and J shed 8 bases, with 10 bases lying between them. CDR1 is LNHDA, CDR2 SQIVND, per germline (reference sequence). These data belong to a study of shared clonotypes between healthy human individuals. Sequencing was performed with immunoSEQ multiplex PCR; in TCRdb, only in-frame clones are kept and a portion is missing. Altogether roughly 660,000 clones are present, 90% being singletons, with the ten largest covering 34%. Findings and caveats of the study: Naive subsets tended to show greater estimated richness than memory subsets. Among donors, clonotype sharing was expected to be affected by sequencing depth. Generation probabilities of non-shared clonotypes were lower (relative to those shared by all four donors). Sharing across four donors was highest in naive CD4 (roughly 5%) and lowest in memory CD8 (0.4%).

The specimen sequenced was memory CD8+ T cells from PBMCs. Described subset: CD45RO+ cells pooled with CCR7-negative TemRA cells. The chain employs TRBV19 and TRBJ1-2, with a tentative D call TRBD1 (5 bases). The source of this sequence is a man younger than 30 in good health. Some clones in this sample may be carry-over from other donors' samples. CDR3 residues: CASRQGEGYTF. CDR3 bases: TGTGCCAGTAGGCAAGGGGAGGGCTACACCTTC.